This T cell receptor beta chain was observed in a study of beta chain features in type 1 diabetes. This clone came up a few times. Its antigen is not known. The sequenced template was cDNA made from the entire isolated RNA. Repertoires were generated with immunoSEQ multiplex PCR, while TCRdb's copy carries only in-frame clones and drops some. The top ten clones hold 0.093% of a sample with 500,000 to 700,000 clones, roughly 15% of them seen once. Study-level points and caveats: Resolution of whether HLA type affects TCRB rearrangement was not achieved here.

V lost 0 bases to trimming and J lost 2 bases, with 7 bases between them. CDR3 length equals 14 residues. CDR1 is GTSNPN and CDR2 is SVGIG in the germline V gene (reference sequence). The receptor was derived from a man younger than 35 in good health. Sequencing was done on a sample of naive CD4+ T cells from blood. The chain recombines TRBV30 with TRBJ2-2; D is ambiguous. In nucleotides, the CDR3 is TGTGCCTGGAGTGTATTACACAACACCGGGGAGCTGTTTTTT. It translates to CAWSVLHNTGELFF.